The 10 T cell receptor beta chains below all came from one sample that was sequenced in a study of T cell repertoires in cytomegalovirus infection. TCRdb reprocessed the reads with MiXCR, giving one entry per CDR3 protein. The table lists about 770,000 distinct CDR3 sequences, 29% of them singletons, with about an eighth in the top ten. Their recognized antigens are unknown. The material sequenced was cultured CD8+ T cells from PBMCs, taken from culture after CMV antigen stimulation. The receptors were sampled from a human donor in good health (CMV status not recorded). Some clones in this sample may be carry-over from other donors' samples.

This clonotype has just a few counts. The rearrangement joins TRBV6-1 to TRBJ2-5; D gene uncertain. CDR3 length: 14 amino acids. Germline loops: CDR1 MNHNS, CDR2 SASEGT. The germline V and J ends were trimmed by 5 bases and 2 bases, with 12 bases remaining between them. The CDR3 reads CASSTWTEQETQYF. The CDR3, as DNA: TGTGCCAGCAGTACCTGGACCGAACAAGAGACCCAGTACTTC.

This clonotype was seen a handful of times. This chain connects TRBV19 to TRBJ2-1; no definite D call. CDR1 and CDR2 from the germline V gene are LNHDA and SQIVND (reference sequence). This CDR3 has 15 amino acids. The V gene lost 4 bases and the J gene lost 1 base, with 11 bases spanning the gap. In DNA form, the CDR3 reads TGTGCCAGTAGTAAAGGTTTTCGGTCCTACAATGAGCAGTTCTTC. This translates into CASSKGFRSYNEQFF.

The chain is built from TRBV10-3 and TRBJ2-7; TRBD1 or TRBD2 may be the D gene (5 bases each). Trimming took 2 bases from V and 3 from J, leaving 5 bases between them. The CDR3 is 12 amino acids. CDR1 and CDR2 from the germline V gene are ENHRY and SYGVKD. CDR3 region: CAISEGGYEQYV. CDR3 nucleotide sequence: TGTGCCATCAGTGAGGGGGGCTACGAGCAGTACGTC.

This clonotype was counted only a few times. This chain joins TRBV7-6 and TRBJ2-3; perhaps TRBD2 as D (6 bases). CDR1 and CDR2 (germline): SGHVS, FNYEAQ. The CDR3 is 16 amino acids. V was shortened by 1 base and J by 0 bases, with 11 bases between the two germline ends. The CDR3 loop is CASSLVQAGSTDTQYF. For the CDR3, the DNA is TGTGCCAGCAGCTTAGTCCAAGCGGGTAGCACAGATACGCAGTATTTT.

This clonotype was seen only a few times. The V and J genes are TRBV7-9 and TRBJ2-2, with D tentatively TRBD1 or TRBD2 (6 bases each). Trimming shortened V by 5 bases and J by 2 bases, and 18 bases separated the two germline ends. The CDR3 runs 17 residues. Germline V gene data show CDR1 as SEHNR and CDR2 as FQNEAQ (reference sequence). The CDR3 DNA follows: TGTGCCAGCAGCCCCCGCTTTAGGGGGGCCAACACCGGGGAGCTGTTTTTT. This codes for CASSPRFRGANTGELFF.

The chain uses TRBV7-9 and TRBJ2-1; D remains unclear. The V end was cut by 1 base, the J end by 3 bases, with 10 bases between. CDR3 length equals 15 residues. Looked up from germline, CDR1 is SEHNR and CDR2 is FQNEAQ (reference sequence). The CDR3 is CASSLDFRDYNEQFF. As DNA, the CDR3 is TGTGCCAGCAGCTTAGATTTTCGTGACTACAATGAGCAGTTCTTC. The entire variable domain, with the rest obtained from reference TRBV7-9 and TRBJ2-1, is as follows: DTGVSQNPRHKITKRGQNVTFRCDPISEHNRLYWYRQTLGQGPEFLTYFQNEAQLEKSRLLSDRFSAERPKGSFSTLEIQRTEQGDSAMYLCASSLDFRDYNEQFFGPGTRLTVL.

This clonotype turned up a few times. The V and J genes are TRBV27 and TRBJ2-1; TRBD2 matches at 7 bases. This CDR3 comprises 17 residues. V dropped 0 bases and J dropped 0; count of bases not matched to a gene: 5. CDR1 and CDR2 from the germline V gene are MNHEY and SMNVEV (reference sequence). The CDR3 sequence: CASSLSGGSSSYNEQFF. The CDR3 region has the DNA TGTGCCAGCAGTTTATCGGGGGGGTCTAGCTCCTACAATGAGCAGTTCTTC.

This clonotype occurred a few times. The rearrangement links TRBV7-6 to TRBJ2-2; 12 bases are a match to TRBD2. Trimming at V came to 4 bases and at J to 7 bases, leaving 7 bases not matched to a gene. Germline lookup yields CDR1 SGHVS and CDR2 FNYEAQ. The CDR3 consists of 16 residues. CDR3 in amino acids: CASSYSSGGAFGELFF. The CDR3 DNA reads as TGTGCCAGCAGCTATTCTAGCGGGGGGGCCTTCGGGGAGCTGTTTTTT.

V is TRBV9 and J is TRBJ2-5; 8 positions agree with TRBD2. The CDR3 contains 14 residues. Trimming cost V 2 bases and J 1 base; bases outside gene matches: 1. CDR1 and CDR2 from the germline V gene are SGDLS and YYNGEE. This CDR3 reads CASSVLAGQETQYF. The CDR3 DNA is TGTGCCAGCAGCGTGCTAGCGGGCCAAGAGACCCAGTACTTC.

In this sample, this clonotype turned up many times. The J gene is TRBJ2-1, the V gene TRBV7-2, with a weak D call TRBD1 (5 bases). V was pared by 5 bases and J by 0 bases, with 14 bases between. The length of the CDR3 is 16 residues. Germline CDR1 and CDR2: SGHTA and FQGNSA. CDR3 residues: CASSLGDSNSYNEQFF. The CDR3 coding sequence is TGTGCCAGCAGCCTAGGTGACAGCAACTCCTACAATGAGCAGTTCTTC.